Each of the 17 T cell receptor beta chains below was sequenced from the same sample in a study of blood T cell repertoires in COVID-19. The method was immunoSEQ multiplex PCR; TCRdb's version includes in-frame clones alone and lacks a portion of them. This sample yields a few hundred thousand clones, of which around 90% are seen a single time; roughly 10% belongs to the top ten. Sequenced sample: peripheral blood. The receptors here all came from a woman in her 70s with COVID-19, enrolled during active disease.

The chain combines TRBV30 with TRBJ1-5, with 12 bases matching TRBD1. The V segment lost 1 base and the J segment 2 bases; nucleotides outside the gene matches: 6. The CDR3 runs 17 residues. Germline V gene data show CDR1 as GTSNPN and CDR2 as SVGIG (reference sequence). The chain's CDR3 is CAWSAGTGGLGNQPQHF. The CDR3 DNA reads TGTGCCTGGAGTGCCGGGACAGGGGGCTTGGGCAATCAGCCCCAGCATTTT.

This chain joins TRBV11-3 and TRBJ2-5; the match to TRBD2 covers 7 bases. V dropped 5 bases and J dropped 5; count of bases not matched to a gene: 5. Germline V gene data show CDR1 as SGHNT and CDR2 as YENEEA. CDR3 length: 13 amino acids. The DNA of the CDR3 is TGTGCCAGCAGCCTTCGGGGGGTCGAGACCCAGTACTTC. This codes for CASSLRGVETQYF. The complete variable domain, with remaining parts taken from reference TRBV11-3 and TRBJ2-5, reads EAGVVQSPRYKIIEKKQPVAFWCNPISGHNTLYWYLQNLGQGPELLIRYENEEAVDDSQLPKDRFSAERLKGVDSTLKIQPAELGDSAVYLCASSLRGVETQYFGPGTRLLVL.

This chain uses TRBV11-3 with TRBJ2-1, with a tentative D call TRBD1 (5 bases). CDR3 length: 14 amino acids. Between the trimmed V and J ends, which lost 4 bases and 6 bases, there was a span of 13 bases. The germline V gene has CDR1 SGHNT and CDR2 YENEEA. The CDR3 sequence: CASSSRQLINEQFF. The CDR3 DNA reads as TGTGCCAGCAGCTCTAGACAGCTAATCAATGAGCAGTTCTTC.

The chain links TRBV18 to TRBJ2-7, with 10 bases identical to TRBD1. Germline V lookup: CDR1 KGHSH, CDR2 LQKENI. The CDR3 totals 13 residues. Trimming removed 5 bases from V and 3 bases from J; junction bases left unmatched: 1. The CDR3 region is CASSGQGDYEQYF. CDR3 in DNA: TGTGCCAGCTCAGGACAGGGGGACTACGAGCAGTACTTC.

This clone appeared a single time. The rearrangement joins TRBV11-2 to TRBJ2-7, with 11 bases that match TRBD2. Germline V lookup: CDR1 SGHAT, CDR2 FQNNGV. The J segment lost 7 bases and the V segment lost 6 bases, leaving 8 bases of the junction unmatched. This CDR3 region has 14 residues. In DNA form, the CDR3 reads TGTGCCAGCAGGGGATTAGCGGGAGGGCGGGAGCAGTACTTC. Translating gives CASRGLAGGREQYF.

The chain links TRBV9 to TRBJ2-3; D may be TRBD2 (5 bases). Germline loops: CDR1 SGDLS, CDR2 YYNGEE. The CDR3 covers 15 residues. V was cut by 0 bases and J by 6 bases, with 14 bases left in between. The CDR3: CASSVVGFGGDTQYF. The CDR3 nucleotides are TGTGCCAGCAGCGTAGTAGGGTTCGGCGGGGATACGCAGTATTTT.

The chain employs TRBV7-9 and TRBJ2-3, with 10 bases matching TRBD2. The CDR3 loop spans 16 amino acids. With 4 bases clipped from V and 5 bases from J, the junction kept 9 bases outside the gene matches. Germline assignment: CDR1 SEHNR and CDR2 FQNEAQ (reference sequence). This CDR3 is CASSYSTSGTGDTQYF. CDR3 coding DNA: TGTGCCAGCAGCTATAGTACTAGCGGGACGGGAGATACGCAGTATTTT.

The DNA for the CDR3 is TGCGCCAGCAGCTTGGTGGGACAGGGGGCGAATGAGCAGTTCTTC. Protein sequence: CASSLVGQGANEQFF. The chain couples TRBV5-1 to TRBJ2-1; 12 bases fit TRBD1. The trim removed 0 bases at V and 7 bases at J, leaving 2 bases unmatched. Germline assignment: CDR1 SGHRS and CDR2 YFSETQ. This CDR3 has 15 residues.

V gene TRBV7-2 combines with J gene TRBJ1-1; D perhaps matches TRBD1 (6 bases). CDR3 length: 15 residues. V was clipped by 1 base and J by 7 bases, with 16 bases between them. CDR1 and CDR2 from the germline V gene are SGHTA and FQGNSA. CDR3 nucleotide sequence: TGTGCCAGCAGCTTAGTGGTCCTTCAGGGGAATGAAGCTTTCTTT. Amino acids: CASSLVVLQGNEAFF.

The chain uses TRBV27 and TRBJ2-2; 9 nucleotides match TRBD1. This CDR3 spans 14 amino acids. V lost 6 bases to trimming and J lost 7 bases; unmatched junction nucleotides: 6. CDR1 and CDR2 from the germline V gene are MNHEY and SMNVEV (reference sequence). This CDR3 reads CASRRTGVNGELFF. Written as DNA, the CDR3 is TGTGCCAGCAGACGGACAGGGGTAAACGGGGAGCTGTTTTTT.

The V gene is TRBV5-6, the J gene TRBJ2-5, with a tentative D call TRBD2 (6 bases). This CDR3 is 15 amino acids long. Trimming shortened V by 1 base and J by 2 bases, and 12 bases separated the two germline ends. Germline V gives CDR1 SGHDT, CDR2 YYEEEE. In DNA form, the CDR3 reads TGTGCCAGCAGCTTGTTCCGGGGGAGACAAGAGACCCAGTACTTC. It specifies CASSLFRGRQETQYF.

The rearrangement joins TRBV2 to TRBJ1-5; TRBD1 aligns across 7 bases. The CDR3 consists of 14 residues. Germline CDR1 is SNHLY and CDR2 is FYNNEI. V trimming: 1 base; J trimming: 5 bases; junction bases outside the gene matches: 2. CDR3 nucleotide sequence: TGTGCCAGCAGTGAAGGGGGGACAGATCAGCCCCAGCATTTT. This sequence encodes CASSEGGTDQPQHF.

This chain connects TRBV30 to TRBJ2-1; D uncertain. In germline, CDR1 is GTSNPN, CDR2 SVGIG (reference sequence). V lost 3 bases, J lost 9 bases, and 9 bases lay in between. The CDR3 is 11 residues long. The CDR3 reads CAWSVFGEQFF. In DNA, the CDR3 is TGTGCCTGGAGCGTTTTCGGTGAGCAGTTCTTC.

The chain links TRBV28 to TRBJ1-5; D remains unclear. CDR3 length equals 14 residues. The ends were cut back, 2 bases at V and 4 bases at J, with 9 bases in the middle. Germline V lookup: CDR1 MDHEN, CDR2 SYDVKM. The CDR3 sequence is CASSLPGSNQPQHF. CDR3 bases: TGTGCCAGCAGTTTACCGGGGAGTAATCAGCCCCAGCATTTT. Full variable domain (outside the CDR3, taken from reference TRBV28 and TRBJ1-5): DVKVTQSSRYLVKRTGEKVFLECVQDMDHENMFWYRQDPGLGLRLIYFSYDVKMKEKGDIPEGYSVSREKKERFSLILESASTNQTSMYLCASSLPGSNQPQHFGDGTRLSIL.

J is TRBJ2-1 and V is TRBV29-1; 8 positions match TRBD2. CDR3 length equals 13 residues. V shed 7 bases and J 4 bases; nucleotides not matched to a gene: 6. The V gene's germline CDR1 is SQVTM and CDR2 ANQGSEA. The CDR3: CSGKGLAYNEQFF. The CDR3 nucleotides are TGCAGCGGGAAAGGACTAGCATACAATGAGCAGTTCTTC.

This chain connects TRBV6-2 or TRBV6-3 to TRBJ2-5; TRBD2 is a possible D gene (5 bases). The CDR3 is made up of 18 amino acids. The germline V gene encodes CDR1 MNHEY and CDR2 SVGEGT. The ends were cut back, 2 bases at V and 0 bases at J, with 19 bases in the middle. The CDR3 DNA reads TGTGCCAGCAGTTACGGTCGGGGAACACAAGCGAACCAAGAGACCCAGTACTTC. Its translation: CASSYGRGTQANQETQYF.

The chain uses TRBV7-3 and TRBJ2-5; 9 bases map to TRBD2. The CDR3 spans 15 residues. CDR1 SGHTA and CDR2 FQGTGA come from the germline V gene. V was clipped by 4 bases and J by 1 base; unmatched bases: 4. The CDR3 DNA reads TGTGCCAGCAGCTCAGGACTAGCGCGCCAAGAGACCCAGTACTTC. It yields the protein CASSSGLARQETQYF.